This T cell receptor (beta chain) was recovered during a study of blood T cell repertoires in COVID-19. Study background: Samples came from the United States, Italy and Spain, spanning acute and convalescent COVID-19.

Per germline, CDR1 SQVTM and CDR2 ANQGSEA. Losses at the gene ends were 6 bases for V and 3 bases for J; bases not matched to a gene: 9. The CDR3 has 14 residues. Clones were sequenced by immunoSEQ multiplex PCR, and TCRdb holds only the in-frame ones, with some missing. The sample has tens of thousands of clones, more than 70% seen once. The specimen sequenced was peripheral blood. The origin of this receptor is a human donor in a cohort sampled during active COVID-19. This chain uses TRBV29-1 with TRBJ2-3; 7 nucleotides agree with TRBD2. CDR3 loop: CSVTLSGTTDTQYF. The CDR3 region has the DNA TGCAGCGTCACATTGAGCGGGACTACAGATACGCAGTATTTT.